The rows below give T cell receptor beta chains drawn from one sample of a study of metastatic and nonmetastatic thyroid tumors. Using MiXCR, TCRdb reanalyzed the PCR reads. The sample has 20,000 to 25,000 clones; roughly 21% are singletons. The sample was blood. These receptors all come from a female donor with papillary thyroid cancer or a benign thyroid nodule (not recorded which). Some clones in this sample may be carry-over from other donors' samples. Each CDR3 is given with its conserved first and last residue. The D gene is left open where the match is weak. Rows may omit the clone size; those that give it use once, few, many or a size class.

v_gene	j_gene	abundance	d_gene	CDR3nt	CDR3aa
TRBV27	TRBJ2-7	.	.	TGTGCCAGCAGTTCGCCTGAGCAGGGCGTTCTTCAGGGAACCCACGAGCAGTACTTC	CASSSPEQGVLQGTHEQYF
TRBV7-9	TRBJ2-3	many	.	TGTGCCAGCAGCTTATCTGCTAGCACAGATACGCAGTATTTT	CASSLSASTDTQYF
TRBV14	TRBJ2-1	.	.	TGTGCCAGCAGCCAGAGTTTCGGTTACAATGAGCAGTTCTTC	CASSQSFGYNEQFF
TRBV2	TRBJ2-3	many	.	TGTGCCAGCAGCCCCCGGAGTAATACGCAGTATTTT	CASSPRSNTQYF
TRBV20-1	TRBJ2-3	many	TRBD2	TGCAGTGCTCCTAGGGGAGGGAGAGATACGCAGTATTTT	CSAPRGGRDTQYF
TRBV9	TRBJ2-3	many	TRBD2	TGTGCCAGCAGCGTATTTGCGGGAGGGCCAGATACGCAGTATTTT	CASSVFAGGPDTQYF
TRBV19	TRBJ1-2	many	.	TGTGCCAGTAGTATAATCTCACAGGGAAATGGCTACACCTTC	CASSIISQGNGYTF
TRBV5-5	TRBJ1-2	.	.	TGTGCCAGCAGCGTTTATGACAGATCTAACTATGGCTACACCTTC	CASSVYDRSNYGYTF
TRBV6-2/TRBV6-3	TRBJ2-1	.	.	TGTGCCAGCAGTTCGTTTGGGGGTACCCGGTCCTACAATGAGCAGTTCTTC	CASSSFGGTRSYNEQFF
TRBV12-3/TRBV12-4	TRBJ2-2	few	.	TGTGCCAGCAGTTTAGCCCTTACTGGGAGAATCGGGGATCTGTTTTTT	CASSLALTGRIGDLFF
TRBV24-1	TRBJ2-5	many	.	TGTGCCACCAGTGATTTGCATCCGGGAAAGGAGACCCAGTACTTC	CATSDLHPGKETQYF
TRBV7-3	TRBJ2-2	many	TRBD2	TGTGCCCACCGCCGGCCGGGAGGGAACACCGGGGAGCTGTTTTTT	CAHRRPGGNTGELFF
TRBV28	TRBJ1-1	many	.	TGTGCCAGCAGTTCCCGACTCAGGGGAACGAACACTGAAGCTTTCTTT	CASSSRLRGTNTEAFF
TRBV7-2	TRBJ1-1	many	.	TGTGCCAGCAGCTTAAGGGTCGACAGGGAAGCTTTCTTT	CASSLRVDREAFF
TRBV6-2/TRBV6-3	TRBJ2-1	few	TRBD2	TGTGCCAGCAGTTACTCCGGGACTAGACAGTTCTTC	CASSYSGTRQFF
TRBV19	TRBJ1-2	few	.	TGTGCCAGTACCCCGACAGTGACAGGTGGCTACACCTTC	CASTPTVTGGYTF
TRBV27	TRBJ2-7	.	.	TGTTCCAGTAGTTTTAGCGAGCAGTACTTC	CSSSFSEQYF
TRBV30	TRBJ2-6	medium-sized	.	TGTGCCTGGACAGGGACCGGGGCCAACGTCCTGACTTTC	CAWTGTGANVLTF
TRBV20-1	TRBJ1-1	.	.	TGCAGTGCTAGAGTAGTTGGTCGAAGGACGTCGGTCACTGAAGCTTTCTTT	CSARVVGRRTSVTEAFF
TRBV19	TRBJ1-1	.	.	TGTGCCACTCGCGGGTCCACGGTCGGGAACACTGAAGCTTTCTTT	CATRGSTVGNTEAFF
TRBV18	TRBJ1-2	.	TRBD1	TGTGCCAGCTCACCACAACAGGGGACGAGGGATGGCTACACCTTC	CASSPQQGTRDGYTF
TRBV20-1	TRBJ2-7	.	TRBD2	TGCAGTGCTAGAGATCGGCTAGCGGGATCCACCGGGGACGAGCAGTACTTC	CSARDRLAGSTGDEQYF
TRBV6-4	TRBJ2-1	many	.	TGTGCCAGCAGTGACTCGGCGGGAACCTACAATGAGCAGTTCTTC	CASSDSAGTYNEQFF
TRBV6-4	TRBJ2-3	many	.	TGTGCCAGCAGCGCGGGACTTTCCACAGATACGCAGTATTTT	CASSAGLSTDTQYF
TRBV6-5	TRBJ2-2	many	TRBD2	TGTGCCAGCAGTTACGCTAGCGGGACGGGCGGGGAGCTGTTTTTT	CASSYASGTGGELFF
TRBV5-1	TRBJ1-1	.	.	TGCGCCAGCAGCTCCCCTGGAGTCATGAACACTGGAGCTTTCTTT	CASSSPGVMNTGAFF
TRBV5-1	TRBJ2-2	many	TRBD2	TGCGCCAGCAGCTGGTCGGGACTAGATACCGGGGAGCTGTTTTTT	CASSWSGLDTGELFF
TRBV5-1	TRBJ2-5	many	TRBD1	TGCGCCAGCAGCGAAGGGACAGCCCAAGAGACCCAGTACTTC	CASSEGTAQETQYF
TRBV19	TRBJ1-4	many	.	TGTGCCAGTACTCGCCCCGGGACAACAACTAATGAAAAACTGTTTTTT	CASTRPGTTTNEKLFF
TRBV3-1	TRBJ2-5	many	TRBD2	TGTGCCAGCAGCGCATCCGAACTAGCGGGAGGATTCGGAGAGACCCAGTACTTC	CASSASELAGGFGETQYF
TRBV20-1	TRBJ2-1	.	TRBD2	TGCAGTGCTAGGGGGCGGGAGGACTACAATGAGCAGTTCTTC	CSARGREDYNEQFF
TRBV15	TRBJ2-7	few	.	TGTGCCACCAGCAGACTCCAAGGGACGGGAAACTCCTACCAGCAGTACTTC	CATSRLQGTGNSYQQYF
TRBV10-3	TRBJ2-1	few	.	TGTGCCATCAGTGATTACTCTGAGCGGTACAATGAGCAGTTCTTC	CAISDYSERYNEQFF
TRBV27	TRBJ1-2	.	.	TGTGCCAGCAGTACACGGGGGAAGAGGGGCTACACCTTC	CASSTRGKRGYTF
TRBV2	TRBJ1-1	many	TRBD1	TGTGCCAGCAGATCAGCAGGGGGCACTGAAGCTTTCTTT	CASRSAGGTEAFF
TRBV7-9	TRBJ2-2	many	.	TGTGCCAGCAGCTTAGCGGGAGCGGCCGGGGAGCTGTTTTTT	CASSLAGAAGELFF
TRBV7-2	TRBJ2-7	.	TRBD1	TGTGCCAGCATCGCCGGACAGGGTGGCTACGAGCAGTACTTC	CASIAGQGGYEQYF
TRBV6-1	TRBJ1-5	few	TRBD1	TGTGCCAGCAGTCCAAACCGACAGGGTCGAGCTCAGCCCCAGCATTTT	CASSPNRQGRAQPQHF